The 13 T cell receptor beta chains given below trace back to one sample, sequenced in a study of blood T cell repertoires in COVID-19. Libraries were prepared by immunoSEQ multiplex PCR; TCRdb keeps only in-frame clonotypes and omits some of them. This repertoire shows approximately 330,000 clones, 87% found once; its top ten account for just over 9.5%. The material sequenced was peripheral blood. The receptor set was obtained from a man aged 25 to 40 with COVID-19, enrolled during active disease.

The V and J genes are TRBV28 and TRBJ2-2; 9 bases align to TRBD2. This CDR3 has 13 residues. CDR1 MDHEN and CDR2 SYDVKM come from the germline V gene. The ends lost 5 bases at V and 6 bases at J; junction bases unmatched: 1. The CDR3 sequence: CASSAGGPGELFF. CDR3 coding DNA: TGTGCCAGCAGTGCGGGGGGGCCCGGGGAGCTGTTTTTT.

This chain joins TRBV18 and TRBJ2-5; perhaps TRBD1 as D (6 bases). The CDR3 is 15 amino acids. Germline V gene data show CDR1 as KGHSH and CDR2 as LQKENI. The V end was cut by 5 bases, the J end by 5 bases, with 18 bases between. The chain's CDR3 is CASSTSQGSVETQYF. The CDR3 nucleotides read TGTGCCAGCTCAACGTCGCAGGGGTCGGTTGAGACCCAGTACTTC.

The chain couples TRBV6-5 to TRBJ1-2; 9 bases are shared with TRBD1. Germline CDR1 is MNHEY and CDR2 is SVGAGI. V was clipped by 8 bases and J by 5 bases; unmatched bases: 9. CDR3 size: 14 residues. CDR3 sequence (DNA): TGTGCCAGCTACCGCGGGACAGGGATTTATGGCTACACCTTC. Protein: CASYRGTGIYGYTF.

The chain has TRBV10-3 and TRBJ2-5; 9 bases fit TRBD1. The CDR3 has 13 residues. The germline V gene has CDR1 ENHRY and CDR2 SYGVKD. V shed 8 bases, J shed 3 bases, and the junction held 4 bases outside the gene matches. The CDR3 sequence is CAIGDRVEETQYF. The CDR3 bases are TGTGCCATCGGGGACAGGGTAGAAGAGACCCAGTACTTC.

In this sample, this clone turned up a few times. The CDR3 protein is CASSTDNQPQHF. Written as DNA, the CDR3 is TGTGCCAGCAGCACAGACAATCAGCCCCAGCATTTT. The chain links TRBV11-3 to TRBJ1-5, with D hard to call. The CDR3 spans 12 residues. Germline lookup yields CDR1 SGHNT and CDR2 YENEEA. Trimming left V 5 bases short and J 3 bases short, with 5 bases between.

The chain recombines TRBV5-1 with TRBJ2-3; tentatively, D is TRBD1 (5 bases). The CDR3 length is 15 residues. V dropped 4 bases and J dropped 2 bases, with 14 bases sitting between them. Looked up from germline, CDR1 is SGHRS and CDR2 is YFSETQ. CDR3 nucleotides: TGCGCCAGCAGCCCAGGGAACAGCAACACAGATACGCAGTATTTT. Protein sequence: CASSPGNSNTDTQYF.

This clone turned up a few times. The chain couples TRBV5-4 to TRBJ2-7; 8 bases map to TRBD1. Per the germline V gene, CDR1 is SGHNT and CDR2 is YYREEE (reference sequence). J gave up 5 bases and V 4 bases, and 11 bases lay outside the gene matches. This CDR3 is built from 15 residues. This chain's CDR3 is CASSHFDRGGHEQYF. The CDR3 DNA reads as TGTGCCAGCAGCCATTTCGACAGGGGAGGCCACGAGCAGTACTTC.

The chain uses TRBV5-4 and TRBJ2-7, with a possible D match to TRBD1 (6 bases). From germline, CDR1 is SGHNT and CDR2 YYREEE (reference sequence). Trimming pared 4 bases from V and 4 bases from J, leaving 15 bases between. The CDR3 has 14 residues. CDR3 in amino acids: CASSTRDTMYEQYF. The CDR3, as DNA: TGTGCCAGCAGCACCCGGGACACCATGTACGAGCAGTACTTC. The complete variable domain, with remaining parts taken from reference TRBV5-4 and TRBJ2-7, reads ETGVTQSPTHLIKTRGQQVTLRCSSQSGHNTVSWYQQALGQGPQFIFQYYREEENGRGNFPPRFSGLQFPNYSSELNVNALELDDSALYLCASSTRDTMYEQYFGPGTRLTVT.

This chain connects TRBV12-3 or TRBV12-4 to TRBJ2-7, with TRBD2 matching 11 bases. The V segment lost 6 bases and the J segment 3 bases; nucleotides outside the gene matches: 1. This CDR3 contains 13 residues. The CDR3 DNA reads as TGTGCCAGCAGGACTAGCGGGAACTACGAGCAGTACTTC. Its protein is CASRTSGNYEQYF.

The CDR3 is CASSQQPRGGLTTEQFF. For the CDR3, the DNA is TGTGCCAGCAGCCAGCAGCCCCGGGGGGGCCTAACAACTGAGCAGTTCTTC. The chain uses TRBV4-2 and TRBJ2-1; 8 positions agree with TRBD2. With V trimmed by 3 bases and J by 9 bases, 16 bases remained unmatched. The germline V gene has CDR1 LGHNA and CDR2 YNFKEQ. The CDR3 contains 17 residues.

V gene TRBV18 combines with J gene TRBJ2-3; D perhaps matches TRBD2 (5 bases). Germline V gene data show CDR1 as KGHSH and CDR2 as LQKENI. V lost 4 bases and J lost 1, with 9 bases in between. This CDR3 is built from 14 residues. CDR3 loop: CASSLNGGTDTQYF. The CDR3 DNA reads TGTGCCAGCTCACTCAACGGGGGCACAGATACGCAGTATTTT.

V usage is TRBV3-1 (or the pseudogene TRBV3-2) and J usage is TRBJ1-6; D gene unclear. From germline, CDR1 is LGHDT and CDR2 YNNKEL (reference sequence). Trimming took off 0 bases at V and 0 bases at J, with 9 bases between the two ends. This CDR3 contains 17 residues. CDR3 residues: CASSQDLGSSYNSPLHF. CDR3 nucleotide sequence: TGTGCCAGCAGCCAAGATCTGGGGAGCTCCTATAATTCACCCCTCCACTTT.

The chain combines TRBV6-6 with TRBJ1-3, with 9 bases that match TRBD1. The CDR3 contains 16 residues. Losses at the gene ends were 4 bases for V and 0 bases for J; bases not matched to a gene: 4. Germline CDR1 and CDR2: MNHNY and SVGAGI (reference sequence). CDR3 in DNA: TGTGCCAGCAGTTCTTGGACAGGGGACTCTGGAAACACCATATATTTT. Protein: CASSSWTGDSGNTIYF.